This TCR beta chain originates from a study of blood T cells in healthy people across ages. General study points: Donors of long life had a larger count of naive CD4+ cells and greater diversity than aged donors.

Points on this clonotype: Antigen: not known.

The V gene end was trimmed by 1 base and the J gene end by 6 bases; junction bases not matched to a gene: 0. The germline V gene encodes CDR1 DFQATT and CDR2 SNEGSKA (reference sequence). The CDR3 totals 12 residues. With a J-beta primer mix and a sample-barcoded 5' primer, a second PCR ran about 7 to 12 cycles. TCRdb re-derived calls from the 5' RACE reads in MiXCR, one entry per CDR3 protein. The sample lists fewer than 900,000 distinct CDR3 sequences; more than 40% were seen once. This chain uses TRBV20-1 with TRBJ2-1; 7 positions match TRBD2. This TCR was recovered from a woman in her fifties or sixties in good health. The sample was blood. The CDR3 nucleotides read TGCAGTGCTAGAGGGACTAGCAATGAGCAGTTCTTC. Amino acids: CSARGTSNEQFF.